One and the same sample provided the 28 T cell receptor beta chains below, sequenced in a study of early T cells in non-severe SARS-CoV-2 infection (dated by TCRdb to the early 2020s). Library preparation used 5' RACE. Sequencing was carried out with a NextSeq 500. TCRdb's own reprocessing of the public reads used fastp at Q25 and MiXCR and kept productive beta chains. Merged by CDR3 protein, the rows form single entries marked with the most common genes and DNA. The sample includes tens of thousands of distinct CDR3 sequences, with 3.5% to 5.5% observed a single time. The ten largest clonotypes hold about 7.8% of the sample. Sequenced material: whole blood. The receptors stem from an adult who was a healthcare worker with PCR-confirmed SARS-CoV-2 infection or an uninfected control (not recorded which).

In this sample, this clonotype turned up many times. The junction and the germline gene differ at one end; a read error may be behind it. The rearrangement uses TRBV12-3 or TRBV12-4 and TRBJ1-2, with D maybe TRBD1 (6 bases). The CDR3 is 11 amino acids. Written as DNA, the CDR3 is TGTGCCAGCACCATTTTGGGGGCCCCTTTTTTC. Protein product: CASTILGAPFF.

This clonotype was seen a handful of times. The chain recombines TRBV18 with TRBJ2-3; D not certain. V shed 0 bases and J shed 2 bases, with 6 bases lying between them. The CDR3 sequence is 14 residues long. In germline, CDR1 is KGHSH, CDR2 LQKENI. CDR3: CASSPPTNTDTQYF. The CDR3 DNA reads as TGTGCCAGCTCACCACCGACGAACACAGATACGCAGTATTTT.

This clonotype was seen repeatedly, ten times or more. The chain links TRBV20-1 to TRBJ2-5, with D unclear. From germline, CDR1 is DFQATT and CDR2 SNEGSKA (reference sequence). Deletions cut 6 bases from V and 1 base from J, with 3 bases between. This CDR3 spans 10 amino acids. The CDR3 spells CSAGQETQYF. The CDR3 nucleotides are TGCAGTGCAGGCCAAGAGACCCAGTACTTC.

This clonotype was detected ten times or more. The chain combines TRBV4-3 with TRBJ2-7; 9 nucleotides line up with TRBD1. Per germline, CDR1 LGHNA and CDR2 YSLEER. There are 13 residues in the CDR3. V lost 5 bases and J lost 6; bases outside the gene matches: 5. For the CDR3, the DNA is TGCGCCAGCAGCTGGGGACAGGGCCTCGAGCAGTACTTC. Protein: CASSWGQGLEQYF.

This clonotype was counted ten times or more. The V call is TRBV11-2, the J call TRBJ1-1, with D maybe TRBD1 (5 bases). Germline V gene data show CDR1 as SGHAT and CDR2 as FQNNGV. The CDR3 sequence is 15 residues long. The V end lost 1 base, the J end lost 1 base, and 10 bases lay between the germline ends. The CDR3 protein is CASSLGPGTNTEAFF. The CDR3 DNA sequence: TGTGCCAGCAGCTTAGGTCCAGGGACGAACACTGAAGCTTTCTTT.

This clonotype was recorded many times. V gene TRBV6-6 combines with J gene TRBJ1-6, with D possibly TRBD1 on 6 matching bases. With 5 bases removed from V and 15 bases from J, the gap between germline ends came to 26 bases. Germline CDR1 reads MNHNY; CDR2 reads SVGAGI (reference sequence). The length of the CDR3 is 16 residues. The CDR3 nucleotides read TGTGCCAGCAGTGTTACCGGGACAAGGGTCGTGAAGGACCTCCACTTT. Residues: CASSVTGTRVVKDLHF.

This clonotype was seen more than once but under ten times. The chain combines TRBV7-2 with TRBJ2-3; 10 bases align to TRBD1. The CDR3 totals 15 residues. V lost 5 bases, J lost 5 bases, and 7 bases stayed unmatched. Germline V gives CDR1 SGHTA, CDR2 FQGNSA. The DNA for the CDR3 is TGTGCCAGCAGCCTGACCGGGACAGGGGAAGATACGCAGTATTTT. This sequence encodes CASSLTGTGEDTQYF.

This clonotype was seen many times. The rearrangement uses TRBV28 and TRBJ1-6; possible D gene TRBD1, 6 bases. Germline V CDR1 and CDR2: MDHEN, SYDVKM. There are 15 residues in the CDR3. Trimming stripped 4 bases from V and 7 bases from J, with 14 bases between. CDR3 amino acids: CASSSGGAGNSPLHF. In DNA form, the CDR3 reads TGTGCCAGCAGTTCCGGGGGCGCGGGGAATTCACCCCTCCACTTT.

This clonotype was recorded at least ten times. J is TRBJ2-5 and V is TRBV20-1, with D possibly being TRBD1 or TRBD2 (5 bases each). In germline, CDR1 is DFQATT, CDR2 SNEGSKA (reference sequence). V lost 1 base and J lost 4, with 13 bases in between. The CDR3 is 14 amino acids. The CDR3 nucleotides are TGCAGTGCTAGAGCAGGGAGATTCAGAGAGACCCAGTACTTC. This gives the protein CSARAGRFRETQYF.

This chain connects TRBV19 to TRBJ2-3, with D unresolved. Germline V lookup: CDR1 LNHDA, CDR2 SQIVND (reference sequence). The CDR3 extends over 14 amino acids. Trimming took off 5 bases at V and 0 bases at J, with 9 bases between the two ends. The CDR3 loop is CASSPLRSTDTQYF. The CDR3 coding sequence is TGTGCCAGTAGTCCCCTTCGAAGCACAGATACGCAGTATTTT.

This clonotype showed up many times. This chain links TRBV7-9 with TRBJ1-2, with a tentative D call TRBD1 (6 bases). Germline-derived CDR1 and CDR2 are SEHNR and FQNEAQ (reference sequence). The V end lost 7 bases, the J end lost 3 bases, and 21 bases lay between the germline ends. This CDR3 region has 16 residues. The CDR3 region has the DNA TGTGCCAGCACCGACCTGTGGGGGCGCTTGGACTATGGCTACACCTTC. This codes for CASTDLWGRLDYGYTF.

This clonotype was detected many times. The rearrangement joins TRBV4-3 to TRBJ2-4; 10 bases align to TRBD2. From germline, CDR1 is LGHNA and CDR2 YSLEER. The CDR3 spans 14 residues. The DNA for the CDR3 is TGCGCACGTCTGGCTAGCGGGGGTCTTAGCATTCAGTACTTC. This gives the protein CARLASGGLSIQYF.

The chain links TRBV10-2 to TRBJ2-7, with a weak D call TRBD2 (7 bases). The V and J ends lost 8 bases and 4 bases respectively, with 15 bases between them. The V gene's germline CDR1 is WSHSY and CDR2 SAAADI. The CDR3 length is 13 residues. The CDR3 protein is CASREGGAYEQYF. DNA for the CDR3: TGCGCCAGCCGCGAAGGGGGGGCTTACGAGCAGTACTTC.

In its sample, this clonotype was seen many times. The rearrangement links TRBV5-1 to TRBJ1-3; maybe TRBD1 (5 bases). Looked up from germline, CDR1 is SGHRS and CDR2 is YFSETQ. The CDR3 spans 14 residues. V lost 0 bases to trimming and J lost 2 bases, with 6 bases between them. The chain's CDR3 is CASSLGGPGNTIYF. Written as DNA, the CDR3 is TGCGCCAGCAGCTTGGGGGGCCCTGGAAACACCATATATTTT.

There are many counts of this clonotype. This chain connects TRBV7-9 to TRBJ2-1, with 9 bases identical to TRBD1. Germline CDR1 and CDR2: SEHNR and FQNEAQ (reference sequence). CDR3 length: 18 amino acids. After removal of 5 bases from V and 2 bases from J, the junction contained 13 bases not matched to a gene. In DNA form, the CDR3 reads TGTGCCAGCAGCCCGATACCGGGACAGGGACCCACCTACAATGAGCAGTTCTTC. Its protein product is CASSPIPGQGPTYNEQFF.

This clonotype was seen repeatedly, ten times or more. This chain uses TRBV6-2 or TRBV6-3 with TRBJ2-3; TRBD1 matches 9 bases. Germline V lookup: CDR1 MNHEY, CDR2 SVGEGT. The CDR3 sequence is 16 residues long. Germline trimming cut 5 bases from V and 3 bases from J; bases unmatched to any gene: 9. The CDR3 reads CASSLRDRERTDTQYF. CDR3 coding DNA: TGTGCCAGCAGTCTCCGGGACAGGGAAAGGACAGATACGCAGTATTTT.

By proportion, this clonotype is medium-sized. V gene TRBV12-3 or TRBV12-4 combines with J gene TRBJ2-5; D ambiguous. Trimming took 2 bases from V and 1 from J, leaving 8 bases between them. This CDR3 has 14 residues. The CDR3 nucleotides are TGTGCCAGCAGTTTAAGACGTATCCAAGAGACCCAGTACTTC. Encoded protein: CASSLRRIQETQYF.

This clonotype was counted at least ten times. CDR3 nucleotide sequence: TGCGCCAGCAGCTTGGTCCTAGGATGGACCGGGGAGCTGTTTTTT. Translating it yields CASSLVLGWTGELFF. V and J are TRBV5-1 and TRBJ2-2; D unclear. CDR1 is SGHRS, CDR2 YFSETQ, per germline. There are 15 residues in the CDR3. V was cut by 0 bases and J by 5 bases, with 11 bases left in between.

This clonotype was recorded at least ten times. The rearrangement joins TRBV20-1 to TRBJ2-7, with 14 bases aligning to TRBD2. The CDR3 length is 19 residues. J lost 1 base, V lost 6 bases, and 17 bases had no gene match. CDR1 and CDR2 (germline): DFQATT, SNEGSKA (reference sequence). DNA for the CDR3: TGCAGTGCAACCAAACCCCCGGGACTAGCGGGGGAAAGATCCTACGAGCAGTACTTC. Its translation: CSATKPPGLAGERSYEQYF.

This clonotype was observed a handful of times. This clone may be a read error of a much larger clone one base away. The rearrangement uses TRBV29-1 and TRBJ1-1, with D maybe TRBD1 (5 bases). The germline gives CDR1 SQVTM, CDR2 ANQGSEA. The CDR3 is 12 residues long. Trimming cost V 5 bases and J 3 bases, with 10 bases left between them. The CDR3 reads CSVLDSDTEAFF. The CDR3 bases are TGCAGCGTTCTAGACAGTGACACTGAAGCTTTCTTT.

The table lists this clonotype with many counts. This sequence joins TRBV18 and TRBJ1-2; D might be TRBD1 (6 bases). The V and J ends lost 8 bases and 7 bases respectively, with 20 bases between them. This CDR3 is built from 14 residues. The germline V gene has CDR1 KGHSH and CDR2 LQKENI. The CDR3 DNA reads TGTGCCAGCCGGGCTGGCGGGGGCGATCGTGGCTACACCTTC. Encoded protein: CASRAGGGDRGYTF.

This clonotype was found many times. The chain is built from TRBV6-1 and TRBJ1-6, with a weak D call TRBD1 (5 bases). The germline CDR1 and CDR2 sequences are MNHNS and SASEGT. The CDR3 runs to 16 residues. V was pared by 7 bases and J by 4 bases, with 17 bases between. CDR3 sequence (DNA): TGTGCCAGCATGGAAATCCCGGGGACTTATAATTCACCCCTCCACTTT. The encoded protein is CASMEIPGTYNSPLHF.

Turning to this clonotype: This may arise from a read error, as a much more abundant clone is one base away. The genes are TRBV4-3 and TRBJ1-1; D is possibly TRBD1 (6 bases). CDR1 is LGHNA and CDR2 is YSLEER in the germline V gene. The CDR3 runs 17 residues. V gave up 5 bases and J gave up 3 bases, with 22 bases separating them. CDR3 sequence: CASSSTEGTPTDTEAFF. CDR3 nucleotides: TGCGCCAGCAGCTCAACGGAGGGGACACCTACCGACACTGAAGCTTTCTTT.

By proportion, this clonotype is medium-sized. The chain has TRBV7-6 and TRBJ1-5, with D possibly matching TRBD1 (6 bases). This CDR3 is 15 amino acids long. Germline CDR1 reads SGHVS; CDR2 reads FNYEAQ. V was cut by 1 base and J by 7 bases, with 14 bases left in between. The CDR3 protein is CASSLGGTPMQPQHF. The CDR3 DNA reads as TGTGCCAGCAGCTTAGGCGGGACACCCATGCAGCCCCAGCATTTT.

This clonotype appeared many times. The rearrangement joins TRBV7-2 to TRBJ2-5; D uncertain. V was cut by 0 bases and J by 7 bases, with 6 bases left in between. The CDR3 spans 12 residues. Germline lookup yields CDR1 SGHTA and CDR2 FQGNSA. CDR3 nucleotide sequence: TGTGCCAGCAGCTTAGCGAAGAGGACCCAGTACTTC. This sequence encodes CASSLAKRTQYF.

This clonotype has ten or more counts. The V and J genes are TRBV4-3 and TRBJ2-3; 10 bases map to TRBD2. The CDR3 is 19 amino acids. V was clipped by 0 bases and J by 3 bases; unmatched bases: 12. Germline assignment: CDR1 LGHNA and CDR2 YSLEER. The CDR3 region is CASSQDDGVLAGLTDTQYF. DNA for the CDR3: TGCGCCAGCAGCCAAGATGATGGGGTACTAGCGGGGTTGACAGATACGCAGTATTTT.

This clonotype ranks as medium-sized. The rearrangement links TRBV7-6 to TRBJ2-3; no definite D call. The V gene lost 0 bases and the J gene lost 0 bases, with 7 bases spanning the gap. From germline, CDR1 is SGHVS and CDR2 FNYEAQ. The CDR3 has 15 residues. The CDR3 spells CASSLAVRSTDTQYF. CDR3 DNA: TGTGCCAGCAGCTTAGCTGTTAGAAGCACAGATACGCAGTATTTT.

This clonotype was observed a handful of times. The rearrangement uses TRBV27 and TRBJ1-2, with 7 bases fitting TRBD1. The CDR3 loop spans 18 amino acids. The germline gives CDR1 MNHEY, CDR2 SMNVEV (reference sequence). Trimming took 5 bases from V and 2 from J; bases not matched to a gene: 17. CDR3 loop: CASSKGARRLEGNYGYTF. The CDR3 nucleotides are TGTGCCAGCAGTAAGGGGGCCCGGAGGCTTGAAGGGAACTATGGCTACACCTTC.